This TCR beta chain comes out of a study of PD-1 blockade in mismatch repair-deficient tumors. This CDR3 spans 14 amino acids. The V gene's germline CDR1 is SGHTA and CDR2 FQGTGA. With 5 bases removed from V and 7 bases from J, the gap between germline ends came to 15 bases. Using immunoSEQ multiplex PCR, the repertoire was profiled, and TCRdb retains in-frame clones only, with some absent. The repertoire holds 38,000 or so clones, about 85% seen once, with over 3% in the top ten. V is TRBV7-3 and J is TRBJ2-1; D not resolved. The material was peripheral blood, obtained 76 weeks after starting pembrolizumab. This sequence was found in an adult with mismatch repair-deficient cancer. The CDR3 coding sequence is TGTGCCAGCAGCCTCCGTCCAGGAAGTAATGAGCAGTTCTTC. It is translated as CASSLRPGSNEQFF.